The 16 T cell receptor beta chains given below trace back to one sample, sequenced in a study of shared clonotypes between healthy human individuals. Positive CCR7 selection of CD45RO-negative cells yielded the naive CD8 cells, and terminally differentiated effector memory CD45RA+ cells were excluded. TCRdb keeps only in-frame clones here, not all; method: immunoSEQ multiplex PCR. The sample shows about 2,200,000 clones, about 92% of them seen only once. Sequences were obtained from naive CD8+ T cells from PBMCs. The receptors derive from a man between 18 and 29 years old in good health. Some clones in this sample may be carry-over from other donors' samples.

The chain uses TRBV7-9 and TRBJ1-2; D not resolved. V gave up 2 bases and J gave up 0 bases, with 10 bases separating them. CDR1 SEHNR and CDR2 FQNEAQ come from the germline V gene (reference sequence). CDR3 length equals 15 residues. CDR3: CASSLLNSPNYGYTF. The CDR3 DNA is TGTGCCAGCAGCTTACTAAACTCTCCTAACTATGGCTACACCTTC.

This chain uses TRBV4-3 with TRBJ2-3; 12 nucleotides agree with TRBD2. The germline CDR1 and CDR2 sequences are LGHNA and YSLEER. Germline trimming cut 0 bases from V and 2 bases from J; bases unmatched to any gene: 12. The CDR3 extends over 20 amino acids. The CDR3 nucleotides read TGCGCCAGCAGCCAAGAGCGCCTAGCGGGAGGGATGATCTACACAGATACGCAGTATTTT. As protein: CASSQERLAGGMIYTDTQYF.

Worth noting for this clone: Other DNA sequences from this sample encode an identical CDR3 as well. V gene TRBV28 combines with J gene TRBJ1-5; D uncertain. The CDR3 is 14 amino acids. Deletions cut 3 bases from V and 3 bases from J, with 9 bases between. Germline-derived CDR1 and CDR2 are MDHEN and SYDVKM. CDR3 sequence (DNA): TGTGCCAGCAGTTTGCGGGGTTTCAATCAGCCCCAGCATTTT. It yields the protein CASSLRGFNQPQHF.

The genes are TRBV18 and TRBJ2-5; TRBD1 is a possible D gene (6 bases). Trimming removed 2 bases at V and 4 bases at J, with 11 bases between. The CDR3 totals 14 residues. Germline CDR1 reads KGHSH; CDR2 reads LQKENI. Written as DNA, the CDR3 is TGTGCCAGCTCACCAGTCTTGGACAGAGAGACCCAGTACTTC. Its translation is CASSPVLDRETQYF.

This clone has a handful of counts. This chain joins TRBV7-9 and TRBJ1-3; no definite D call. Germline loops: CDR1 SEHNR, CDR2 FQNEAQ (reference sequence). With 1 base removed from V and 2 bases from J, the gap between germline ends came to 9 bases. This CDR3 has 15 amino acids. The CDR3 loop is CASSLEGRPGNTIYF. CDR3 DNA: TGTGCCAGCAGCTTAGAGGGCAGACCTGGAAACACCATATATTTT.

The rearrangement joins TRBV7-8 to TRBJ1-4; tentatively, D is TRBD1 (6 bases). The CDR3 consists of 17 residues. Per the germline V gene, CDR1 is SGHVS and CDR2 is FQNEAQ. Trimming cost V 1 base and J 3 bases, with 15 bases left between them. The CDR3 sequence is CASSLDRVPGANEKLFF. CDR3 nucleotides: TGTGCCAGCAGCTTAGACAGGGTTCCAGGGGCTAATGAAAAACTGTTTTTT.

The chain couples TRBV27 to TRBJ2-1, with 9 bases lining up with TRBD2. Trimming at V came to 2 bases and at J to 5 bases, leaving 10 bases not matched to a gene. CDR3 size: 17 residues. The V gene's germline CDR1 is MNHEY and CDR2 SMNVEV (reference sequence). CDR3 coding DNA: TGTGCCAGCAGTTTAGCCCCTTGGCGGGAGGGCAACAATGAGCAGTTCTTC. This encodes CASSLAPWREGNNEQFF.

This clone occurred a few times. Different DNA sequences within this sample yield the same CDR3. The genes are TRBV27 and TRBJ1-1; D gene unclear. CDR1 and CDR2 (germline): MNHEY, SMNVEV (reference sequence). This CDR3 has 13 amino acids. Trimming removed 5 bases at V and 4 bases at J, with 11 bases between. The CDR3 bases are TGTGCCAGCAGTCTGGGTGGAAGCACTGAAGCTTTCTTT. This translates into CASSLGGSTEAFF.

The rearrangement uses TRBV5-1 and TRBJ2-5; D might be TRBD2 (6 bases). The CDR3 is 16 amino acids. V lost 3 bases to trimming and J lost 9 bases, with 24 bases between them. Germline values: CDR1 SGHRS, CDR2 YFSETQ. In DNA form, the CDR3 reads TGCGCCAGCAGCTGGGCGGAGGGGTCACCTCCGGAGGCCCAGTACTTC. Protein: CASSWAEGSPPEAQYF.

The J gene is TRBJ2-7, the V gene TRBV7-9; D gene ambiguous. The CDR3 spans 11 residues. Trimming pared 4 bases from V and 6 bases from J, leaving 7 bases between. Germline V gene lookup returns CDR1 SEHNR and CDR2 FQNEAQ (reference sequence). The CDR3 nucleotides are TGTGCCAGCAGCTCCCGGGTCGAGCAGTACTTC. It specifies CASSSRVEQYF.

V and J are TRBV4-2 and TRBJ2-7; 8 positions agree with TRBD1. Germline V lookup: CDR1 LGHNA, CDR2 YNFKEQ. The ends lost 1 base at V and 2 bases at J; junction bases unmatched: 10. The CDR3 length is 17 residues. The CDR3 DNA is TGTGCCAGCAGCCAAGTACGCAAGGACAGGGCTCCCTACGAGCAGTACTTC. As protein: CASSQVRKDRAPYEQYF.

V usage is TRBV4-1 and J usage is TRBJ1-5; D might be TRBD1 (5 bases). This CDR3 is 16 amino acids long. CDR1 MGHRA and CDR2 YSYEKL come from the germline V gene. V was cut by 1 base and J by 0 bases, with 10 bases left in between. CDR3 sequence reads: CASSQVQGYSNQPQHF. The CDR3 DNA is TGCGCCAGCAGCCAAGTCCAGGGCTATAGCAATCAGCCCCAGCATTTT.

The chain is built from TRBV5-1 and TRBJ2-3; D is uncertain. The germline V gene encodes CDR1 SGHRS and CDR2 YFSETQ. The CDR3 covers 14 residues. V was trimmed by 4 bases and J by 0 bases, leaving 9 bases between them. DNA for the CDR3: TGCGCCAGCAGCGCGGAGACTAGCACAGATACGCAGTATTTT. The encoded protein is CASSAETSTDTQYF.

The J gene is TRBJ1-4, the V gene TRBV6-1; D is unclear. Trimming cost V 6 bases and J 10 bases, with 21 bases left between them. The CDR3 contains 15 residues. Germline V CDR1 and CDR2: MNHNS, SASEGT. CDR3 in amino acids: CASSPEASLSGKLFF. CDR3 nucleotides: TGTGCCAGCAGCCCAGAGGCCTCCCTCTCCGGAAAACTGTTTTTT.

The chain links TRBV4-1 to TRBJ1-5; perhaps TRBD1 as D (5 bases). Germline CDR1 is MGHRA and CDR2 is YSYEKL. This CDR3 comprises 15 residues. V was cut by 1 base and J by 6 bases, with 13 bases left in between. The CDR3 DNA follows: TGCGCCAGCAGCCAAGTCGCCAGGGTCGGTCAGCCCCAGCATTTT. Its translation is CASSQVARVGQPQHF.

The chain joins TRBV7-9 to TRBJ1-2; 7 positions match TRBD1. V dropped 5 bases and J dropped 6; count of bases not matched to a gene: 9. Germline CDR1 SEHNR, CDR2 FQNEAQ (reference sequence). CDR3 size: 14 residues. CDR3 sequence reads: CASSVQGVRDGYTF. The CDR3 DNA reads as TGTGCCAGCAGCGTCCAGGGGGTGAGGGATGGCTACACCTTC.